This record concerns one TCR beta chain sequence. Per the authors' pipeline: Amplification from reference gene primers served as the basis for estimated nucleated cell counts. The table came from immunoSEQ multiplex PCR; TCRdb's copy has only in-frame clones and leaves some out. V and J calls and clone size are those listed in that table; D and trimming were worked out from the DNA. The sample lists tens of thousands of clones; 88% were seen once. These data belong to a study of blood T cell repertoires in COVID-19. Study-wide context: Material from acute and convalescent COVID-19 was sourced from the United States, Italy and Spain. T cells, B-cell-depleted T cells, or PBMCs provided the cDNA or gDNA that served as material.

CDR1 and CDR2 from the germline V gene are SGDLS and YYNGEE. CDR3 length: 15 residues. V lost 6 bases, J lost 3 bases, and 16 bases lay in between. The sequence was collected from a man aged 50 or older with active COVID-19. V usage is TRBV9 and J usage is TRBJ2-1; a possible D gene is TRBD2 (5 bases). Sequenced sample: peripheral blood. For the CDR3, the DNA is TGTGCCAGCAACCCGGCAGCGGTTAACTACAATGAGCAGTTCTTC. Translation: CASNPAAVNYNEQFF.